These 12 T cell receptor beta chains share one sample of origin, sequenced in a study of early stage breast cancer tumors. The table came from immunoSEQ multiplex PCR; TCRdb's copy has only in-frame clones and leaves some out. The sample has 45,000 to 50,000 clones, roughly 80% seen once; the top ten hold roughly 1.4%. Material for sequencing was blood. These receptors were obtained from a person aged 45-65 years with breast cancer.

This clone was seen only a few times. CDR3 nucleotides: TGTGCCAGTACTCCCCTCCCGCGGGCTCAAAGGGGACAGCCCCAGCATTTT. Translating gives CASTPLPRAQRGQPQHF. This chain uses TRBV19 with TRBJ1-5; a weak D match, TRBD1 (5 bases). Germline loops: CDR1 LNHDA, CDR2 SQIVND (reference sequence). V lost 7 bases and J lost 7, with 26 bases in between. This CDR3 contains 17 residues.

Worth noting for this clone: Mismatch with germline at one junction end may stem from a read error. This chain joins TRBV7-7 and TRBJ1-5, with D possibly matching TRBD1 (5 bases). CDR1 is SSHAT and CDR2 is FNYEAQ in the germline V gene (reference sequence). This CDR3 is built from 13 residues. DNA for the CDR3: TGTGCTAGCAGCTTAGACGAGGGGCAGCCCCAGCATTTT. Protein sequence: CASSLDEGQPQHF.

The chain employs TRBV12-5 and TRBJ2-7; 9 nucleotides line up with TRBD2. The V gene end was trimmed by 0 bases and the J gene end by 4 bases; junction bases not matched to a gene: 7. This CDR3 has 16 amino acids. From germline, CDR1 is LGHNT and CDR2 FRNRAP. The CDR3 sequence: CASGLVRPSGMYEQYF. The CDR3 nucleotides are TGTGCTAGTGGTTTGGTACGACCTAGCGGGATGTACGAGCAGTACTTC.

This clone was recorded a few times. The chain combines TRBV5-1 with TRBJ2-2; possibly TRBD1 for D (6 bases). Germline values: CDR1 SGHRS, CDR2 YFSETQ. The CDR3 is made up of 14 amino acids. The V gene lost 7 bases and the J gene lost 2 bases, with 12 bases spanning the gap. The CDR3 coding sequence is TGCGCCAGCCACAGGACAGTTAACACCGGGGAGCTGTTTTTT. Its protein is CASHRTVNTGELFF.

The chain recombines TRBV6-6 with TRBJ2-7, with D uncertain. The V gene lost 5 bases and the J gene lost 3 bases, with 5 bases spanning the gap. The CDR3 length is 11 residues. Germline values: CDR1 MNHNY, CDR2 SVGAGI (reference sequence). Written as DNA, the CDR3 is TGTGCCAGCAGTCAAGACTACGAGCAGTACTTC. This encodes CASSQDYEQYF.

The CDR3 DNA follows: TGTGCTAGTGGTTTGATACAGGGTGCCTTTGCAAACGTCCTGACTTTC. Translating it yields CASGLIQGAFANVLTF. The chain carries TRBV12-5 and TRBJ2-6; perhaps TRBD1 as D (6 bases). The CDR3 runs to 16 residues. The germline gives CDR1 LGHNT, CDR2 FRNRAP. Trimming removed 2 bases at V and 10 bases at J, with 18 bases between.

The CDR3 bases are TGCGCCAGCAGCCAAGATGCGAGCTCCTACGAGCAGTACTTC. Translation: CASSQDASSYEQYF. The V call is TRBV4-3, the J call TRBJ2-7; no firm D call. The CDR3 is 14 amino acids. Germline CDR1 LGHNA, CDR2 YSLEER. V dropped 0 bases and J dropped 0 bases, with 6 bases sitting between them.

The rearrangement joins TRBV5-6 to TRBJ2-1; the match to TRBD2 covers 11 bases. Germline V lookup: CDR1 SGHDT, CDR2 YYEEEE. The CDR3 is 15 residues long. J was trimmed by 5 bases and V by 5 bases; bases with no gene match: 6. The CDR3 loop is CASSSPGLADNEQFF. The CDR3 DNA reads as TGTGCCAGCAGTTCTCCGGGACTAGCGGACAATGAGCAGTTCTTC.

This clone was detected a few times. The V gene is TRBV29-1, the J gene TRBJ2-1, with TRBD2 matching over 9 bases. V trimming: 3 bases; J trimming: 10 bases; junction bases outside the gene matches: 13. The CDR3 runs to 15 residues. Germline CDR1 reads SQVTM; CDR2 reads ANQGSEA. The CDR3 DNA sequence: TGCAGCGTTGAGGCTCTAGCGGGGTCGTCGGGGGAGCAGTTCTTC. Its protein product is CSVEALAGSSGEQFF.

The V call is TRBV7-9, the J call TRBJ2-7; the match to TRBD1 covers 8 bases. In germline, CDR1 is SEHNR, CDR2 FQNEAQ (reference sequence). Trimming cost V 5 bases and J 5 bases; bases outside gene matches: 8. The CDR3 runs 14 residues. The CDR3 spells CASSPPGQGDEQYF. The DNA of the CDR3 is TGTGCCAGCAGCCCCCCCGGACAGGGTGACGAGCAGTACTTC.

The rearrangement joins TRBV7-9 to TRBJ2-2; 13 bases match TRBD2. V trimming: 6 bases; J trimming: 4 bases; junction bases outside the gene matches: 8. The CDR3 loop spans 17 amino acids. Germline V gene lookup returns CDR1 SEHNR and CDR2 FQNEAQ (reference sequence). For the CDR3, the DNA is TGTGCCAGCAGTTCCCTCCGGACTAGCGGGAGCACCGGGGAGCTGTTTTTT. It encodes CASSSLRTSGSTGELFF.

This clone appeared once. The J gene is TRBJ2-3, the V gene TRBV7-3, with a weak D call TRBD2 (6 bases). V lost 5 bases, J lost 0 bases, and 15 bases lay in between. CDR3 length: 16 amino acids. Germline V lookup: CDR1 SGHTA, CDR2 FQGTGA. In DNA, the CDR3 is TGTGCCAGCAGCCATGAACGGGAGAGGAGCACAGATACGCAGTATTTT. It translates to CASSHERERSTDTQYF.